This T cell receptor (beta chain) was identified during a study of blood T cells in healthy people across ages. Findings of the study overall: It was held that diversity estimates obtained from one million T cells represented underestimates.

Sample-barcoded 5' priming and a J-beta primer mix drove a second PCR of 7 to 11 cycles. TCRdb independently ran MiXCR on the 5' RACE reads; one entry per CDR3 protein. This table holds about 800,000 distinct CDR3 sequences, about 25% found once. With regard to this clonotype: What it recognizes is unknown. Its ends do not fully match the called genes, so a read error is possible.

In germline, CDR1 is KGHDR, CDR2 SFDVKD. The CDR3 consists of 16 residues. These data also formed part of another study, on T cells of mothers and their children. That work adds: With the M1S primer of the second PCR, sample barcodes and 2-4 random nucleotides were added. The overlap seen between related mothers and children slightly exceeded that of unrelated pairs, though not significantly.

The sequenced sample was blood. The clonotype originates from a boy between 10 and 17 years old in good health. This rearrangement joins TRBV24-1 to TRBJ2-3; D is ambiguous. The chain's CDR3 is CATSDFSTSSTDAQYF. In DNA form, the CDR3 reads TGTGCCACCAGTGATTTTTCGACCTCAAGCACAGATGCGCAGTATTTT.